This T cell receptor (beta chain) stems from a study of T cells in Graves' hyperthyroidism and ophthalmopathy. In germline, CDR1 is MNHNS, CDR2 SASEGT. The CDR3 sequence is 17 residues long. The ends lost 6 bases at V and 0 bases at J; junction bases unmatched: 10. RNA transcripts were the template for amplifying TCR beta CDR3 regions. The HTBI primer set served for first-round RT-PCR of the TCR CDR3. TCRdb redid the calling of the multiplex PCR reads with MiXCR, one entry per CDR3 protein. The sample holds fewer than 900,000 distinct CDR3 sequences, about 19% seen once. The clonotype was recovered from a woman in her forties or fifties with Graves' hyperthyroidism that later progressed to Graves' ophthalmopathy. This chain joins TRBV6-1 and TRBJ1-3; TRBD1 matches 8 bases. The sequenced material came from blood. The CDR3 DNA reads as TGTGCCAGCAGCCTCACTGGGACAGGCCTCTCTGGAAACACCATATATTTT. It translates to CASSLTGTGLSGNTIYF.